One and the same sample provided the 9 T cell receptor beta chains below, sequenced in a study of T cells in Graves' hyperthyroidism and ophthalmopathy. Amplified TCR beta CDR3 regions came from RNA transcripts. The TCR CDR3 was amplified in a first-round RT-PCR using the HTBI primer set. TCRdb re-derived calls from the multiplex PCR reads in MiXCR, one entry per CDR3 protein. The repertoire has about 460,000 distinct CDR3 sequences, roughly 22% of them found once; the top ten carry 45% to 50%. Sequenced: blood. Source of these receptors: a woman in her 70s with Graves' ophthalmopathy.

This clonotype occurred a few times. The chain links TRBV10-3 to TRBJ2-7, with 9 bases matching TRBD1. Per the germline V gene, CDR1 is ENHRY and CDR2 is SYGVKD. The CDR3 consists of 15 residues. Unmatched junction bases numbered 9, after V lost 2 bases and J lost 7 bases. The DNA for the CDR3 is TGTGCCATCAGTGAGGTCGGACAGGGGTCGGGGGAGCAGTACTTC. Residues: CAISEVGQGSGEQYF.

This clonotype appeared a few times. The V and J genes are TRBV13 and TRBJ2-7, with D perhaps TRBD2 (7 bases). Deletions cut 3 bases from V and 3 bases from J, with 15 bases between. The CDR3 is made up of 15 amino acids. The germline V gene encodes CDR1 PRHDT and CDR2 FYEKMQ (reference sequence). The CDR3 sequence is CASSFRGEGLYEQYF. The CDR3 DNA reads as TGTGCCAGCAGCTTTAGGGGGGAGGGCCTCTACGAGCAGTACTTC.

This clonotype has a count of ten or more. The CDR3 region has the DNA TGTGCCAGCAGCTTAGCCCCGGGCGGCAATGAGCAGTTCTTC. Its protein product is CASSLAPGGNEQFF. The rearrangement uses TRBV7-4 and TRBJ2-1; D not resolved. Germline V gene data show CDR1 as SGHVT and CDR2 as SQSDAQ. Trimming took off 0 bases at V and 6 bases at J, with 9 bases between the two ends. The CDR3 totals 14 residues. Full variable domain (missing parts from reference TRBV7-4 and TRBJ2-1): GAGVSQSPRYKVAKRGRDVALRCDSISGHVTLYWYRQTLGQGSEVLTYSQSDAQRDKSGRPSGRFSAERPERSVSTLKIQRTEQGDSAVYLCASSLAPGGNEQFFGPGTRLTVL.

This clonotype was picked up many times. The chain has TRBV11-2 and TRBJ1-1; D is perhaps TRBD1 (6 bases). This CDR3 has 15 residues. The V gene lost 2 bases and the J gene lost 0 bases, with 10 bases spanning the gap. Germline loops: CDR1 SGHAT, CDR2 FQNNGV. DNA of the CDR3: TGTGCCAGCAGCTTAAGGGGGGTGTTGAACACTGAAGCTTTCTTT. It specifies CASSLRGVLNTEAFF. Combining the CDR3 with reference TRBV11-2 and TRBJ1-1 gives the whole variable domain EAGVAQSPRYKIIEKRQSVAFWCNPISGHATLYWYQQILGQGPKLLIQFQNNGVVDDSQLPKDRFSAERLKGVDSTLKIQPAKLEDSAVYLCASSLRGVLNTEAFFGQGTRLTVV.

The rearrangement links TRBV11-1 to TRBJ1-2; weak D call: TRBD1 (6 bases). The CDR3 has 15 amino acids. The V gene lost 5 bases and the J gene lost 2 bases, with 15 bases spanning the gap. Germline values: CDR1 SGHAT, CDR2 FQDESV (reference sequence). CDR3 DNA sequence: TGTGCCAGCAGCGGAAGACAGGACGTAAACTATGGCTACACCTTC. Protein product: CASSGRQDVNYGYTF.

In its sample, this clonotype was seen many times. The J gene is TRBJ2-1, the V gene TRBV18; 7 positions agree with TRBD2. With V trimmed by 2 bases and J by 9 bases, 10 bases remained unmatched. Germline-derived CDR1 and CDR2 are KGHSH and LQKENI. The CDR3 is 15 amino acids. The CDR3 reads CASSPSGTTPSEQFF. Written as DNA, the CDR3 is TGTGCCAGCTCACCATCCGGGACTACCCCCAGTGAGCAGTTCTTC.

This clonotype came up many times. The genes are TRBV10-3 and TRBJ2-1; 11 bases agree with TRBD2. CDR1 ENHRY and CDR2 SYGVKD come from the germline V gene. The CDR3 loop spans 15 amino acids. With 10 bases clipped from V and 7 bases from J, the junction kept 12 bases outside the gene matches. For the CDR3, the DNA is TGTGCCACCCTCGGACTAGCGGGTAGCTATAATGAGCAGTTCTTC. This translates into CATLGLAGSYNEQFF.

This clonotype was detected only a few times. The rearrangement joins TRBV12-3 or TRBV12-4 to TRBJ2-7; 8 nucleotides agree with TRBD1. J was trimmed by 9 bases and V by 5 bases; bases with no gene match: 6. The CDR3 consists of 12 residues. The CDR3 sequence: CASSPPRGRQYF. DNA of the CDR3: TGTGCCAGCAGTCCCCCCAGGGGGCGGCAGTACTTC.

Comments on this clonotype: At one end, the junction sequence differs from germline, possibly due to a read error. V gene TRBV11-2 combines with J gene TRBJ2-3; D gene unclear. Germline V CDR1 and CDR2: SGHAT, FQNNGV. This CDR3 region has 15 residues. The CDR3 protein is CAGSQYRSGTDTQYF. The CDR3 DNA follows: TGTGCCGGCAGCCAATACCGATCTGGTACAGATACGCAGTATTTT.